The text below deals with one TCR beta chain. Sequencing used immunoSEQ multiplex PCR; TCRdb keeps in-frame clones, though not all of them. The table has a few hundred thousand clones, about 85% seen once. Germline-derived CDR1 and CDR2 are ENHRY and SYGVKD. The CDR3 is 13 residues long. V lost 2 bases to trimming and J lost 8 bases, with 13 bases between them. These data are taken from a study of blood T cell repertoires in COVID-19. The chain carries TRBV10-3 and TRBJ2-7; no definite D call. Sequenced sample: PBMCs or T cells enriched from blood (not recorded which). The TCR sequence derives from a woman aged 60-70 years who had recovered from COVID-19. The DNA for the CDR3 is TGTGCCATCAGTGAGGGGCAGTCCCCACAGCAGTACTTC. This encodes CAISEGQSPQQYF.